The entry below describes one T cell receptor beta chain. The CDR3 is made up of 15 amino acids. V lost 6 bases to trimming and J lost 0 bases; unmatched junction nucleotides: 5. In germline, CDR1 is ENHRY, CDR2 SYGVKD. Unstimulated regulatory T cells (CD4+CD25+CD127-), CD4+CD25- non-regulatory cells, CD4 and CD8 cells were FACS-sorted from thawed PBMCs. The entry originates in a study of Tregs in tolerant kidney transplant recipients. This table comes from immunoSEQ multiplex PCR, and its TCRdb copy is limited to in-frame clones, with some not included. The data contain roughly 80,000 clones, roughly 90% of them singletons.

The clonotype comes from a human donor who received a combined kidney and bone marrow transplant. The sample consisted of Tregs from blood, taken before the transplant. The chain uses TRBV10-3 and TRBJ1-3, with TRBD1 matching over 7 bases. As DNA, the CDR3 is TGTGCCATCAGCCCCGACAGGGTCTCTGGAAACACCATATATTTT. Protein sequence: CAISPDRVSGNTIYF.